These T cell receptor beta chains were read from a single sample in a study of blood T cell repertoires in COVID-19. Clones were read by immunoSEQ multiplex PCR, and TCRdb kept only the in-frame ones, dropping some. This table has some 150,000 clones, around four fifths appearing once. The material sequenced was PBMCs or T cells enriched from blood (not recorded which). The receptors originated from a woman aged 40 to 55 who had recovered from COVID-19. The CDR3 runs from the conserved cysteine through the conserved F or W. A D gene is named only where the DNA matches it firmly. Clone size is stated in some rows and not others, as once, few, many or a class when expanded.

d_call,clone_size,v_call,j_call,cdr3_nt,cdr3_aa
TRBD1,NA,TRBV11-2,TRBJ1-2,TGTGCCAGCAGCCAAGAGGACAGGGAGGGTGGCTACACCTTC,CASSQEDREGGYTF
TRBD2,NA,TRBV4-1,TRBJ2-1,TGCGCCAGCAGCCAAGAAACGGTAGCGGGAATATACAATGAGCAGTTCTTC,CASSQETVAGIYNEQFF
TRBD1,NA,TRBV4-1,TRBJ2-1,TGCGCCAGCAGCCAATCGACAGGGGGCAACTACAATGAGCAGTTCTTC,CASSQSTGGNYNEQFF
TRBD1,NA,TRBV19,TRBJ1-6,TGTGCCAGTAGTTACCGGGACAGGCCTAATTCACCCCTCCACTTT,CASSYRDRPNSPLHF
NA,NA,TRBV5-4,TRBJ2-6,TGTGCCAGCAGCTTAGCGTTCTCTGGGGCCAACGTCCTGACTTTC,CASSLAFSGANVLTF
NA,NA,TRBV9,TRBJ2-5,TGTGCCAGCAGCGTAGGGGGACTCCAGGCGGAGACCCAGTACTTC,CASSVGGLQAETQYF
NA,NA,TRBV2,TRBJ1-2,TGTGCCAGCAGAGGACAGAAGTCCTCCAAGTACGCATATGGCTACACCTTC,CASRGQKSSKYAYGYTF
NA,once,TRBV5-1,TRBJ2-5,TGCGCCAGCAGAAGGACAGCACAAGAGACCCAGTACTTC,CASRRTAQETQYF
NA,NA,TRBV11-2,TRBJ2-7,TGTGCCAGCAGCTTTAATACTCTACAGGGAAACGAGCAGTACTTC,CASSFNTLQGNEQYF
TRBD1,NA,TRBV6-5,TRBJ2-7,TGTGCCAGCAGTACGACAGGGGGCTCACCATACGAGCAGTACTTC,CASSTTGGSPYEQYF
NA,NA,TRBV10-3,TRBJ2-1,TGTGCCATCAGTGAGGACAACCCCGCCCTCGGAGAGCAGTTCTTC,CAISEDNPALGEQFF
NA,NA,TRBV15,TRBJ2-3,TGTGCCACCAGTAGCCCTATGACAGATACGCAGTATTTT,CATSSPMTDTQYF
NA,NA,TRBV19,TRBJ1-2,TGTGCCAGTATTTTACAGGGAGACCAGCGAGGCTACACCTTC,CASILQGDQRGYTF
TRBD1,NA,TRBV5-1,TRBJ2-1,TGCGCCAGCAGCTTGGATGGACAGGGAAGCAATGAGCAGTTCTTC,CASSLDGQGSNEQFF
NA,NA,TRBV6-5,TRBJ1-1,TGTGCCAGCATCAAGGCAGGCCGCGAAGCTTTCTTT,CASIKAGREAFF
NA,few,TRBV18,TRBJ1-1,TGTGCCAGCTCACCATCGACAGTTGAAGCTTTCTTT,CASSPSTVEAFF
NA,NA,TRBV9,TRBJ1-6,TGTGCCAGCAGCGTAACGGGCTCCTATAATTCACCCCTCCACTTT,CASSVTGSYNSPLHF
NA,NA,TRBV27,TRBJ1-2,TGTGCCAGCAACCATGGGGGGAAGGGATATGGCTACACCTTC,CASNHGGKGYGYTF
NA,few,TRBV21-1,TRBJ1-4,TGTGCCAGCAGCTCCTCAGACAGGGTCGAAAAACTGTTTTTT,CASSSSDRVEKLFF
TRBD1,NA,TRBV29-1,TRBJ2-2,TGCAGCGTCGAAAGGGGGCGCGTCGGCGGGGAGCTGTTTTTT,CSVERGRVGGELFF
NA,NA,TRBV9,TRBJ2-5,TGTGCCAGCAGCGACCGGGAGTTTCAGTACTTC,CASSDREFQYF
NA,NA,TRBV5-1,TRBJ2-2,TGCGCCAGCAGCTTGGGGCTCGAGAACACCGGGGAGCTGTTTTTT,CASSLGLENTGELFF
NA,NA,TRBV7-2,TRBJ1-1,TGTGCCAGCAGCGCGACATCGAACACTGAAGCTTTCTTT,CASSATSNTEAFF
NA,NA,TRBV2,TRBJ1-1,TGTGCCAGCGATTGGGATATAAATGGGGGGAAGAACACTGAAGCTTTCTTT,CASDWDINGGKNTEAFF
NA,NA,TRBV3-1/TRBV3-2,TRBJ1-1,TGTGCCAGCAGCCAAGGGAGGGGAACTGAAGCTTTCTTT,CASSQGRGTEAFF
TRBD1,NA,TRBV11-2,TRBJ1-2,TGTGCCAGCAGCGGAAGTGTAGGTCGGACAGGAGGGCTCAGCTATGGCTACACCTTC,CASSGSVGRTGGLSYGYTF
NA,NA,TRBV19,TRBJ1-1,TGTGCCAGTAGTATGGGGACACATACTGAAGCTTTCTTT,CASSMGTHTEAFF
NA,NA,TRBV4-1,TRBJ2-7,TGCGCCAGCAGCCACGCCACAGGGACACACGAGCAGTACTTC,CASSHATGTHEQYF
TRBD1,NA,TRBV5-6,TRBJ1-1,TGTGCCAGCATCCCGACAGGGGGCACTGAAGCTTTCTTT,CASIPTGGTEAFF
TRBD2,NA,TRBV11-2,TRBJ2-3,TGTGCCAGCAGCAGTAGCGGGGGCGAGACAGATACGCAGTATTTT,CASSSSGGETDTQYF
TRBD1,NA,TRBV27,TRBJ1-5,TGTGCCAGCAGTAGACAGGGGGCAGGACAGCCCCAGCATTTT,CASSRQGAGQPQHF
TRBD1,NA,TRBV5-8,TRBJ1-2,TGTGCCAGCAGCTTGGGACAGGGAGCTAACTATGGCTACACCTTC,CASSLGQGANYGYTF
TRBD1,once,TRBV18,TRBJ1-2,TGTGCCAGCTCACCGGGACAGGGGGCCGTCTATGGCTACACCTTC,CASSPGQGAVYGYTF
TRBD1,NA,TRBV27,TRBJ1-6,TGTGCCAGCAGTGTGACAGGGGATTCACCCCTCCACTTT,CASSVTGDSPLHF
NA,NA,TRBV4-2,TRBJ2-7,TGTGCCAGCAGCCAAGGTACGGGAAAATACGAGCAGTACTTC,CASSQGTGKYEQYF
NA,NA,TRBV5-1,TRBJ1-1,TGCGCCAGCAGCTTGGACGGGACGGGGGGCACTGAAGCTTTCTTT,CASSLDGTGGTEAFF
NA,NA,TRBV10-1,TRBJ1-2,TGCGCCAGCAGTGAAAGTACGGGGGTTGACACCTTC,CASSESTGVDTF
TRBD2,NA,TRBV5-1,TRBJ2-5,TGCGCCAGCAGCCGAGCGGGAGCCAGGGAAGAGACCCAGTACTTC,CASSRAGAREETQYF
NA,once,TRBV2,TRBJ2-6,TGTGCCAGCAGTGAAGCGCGGAGCTCTGGGGCCAACGTCCTGACTTTC,CASSEARSSGANVLTF
TRBD1,NA,TRBV28,TRBJ2-7,TGTGCCAGCAGTAGACGGCTAGTGGGACAGACCTACGAGCAGTACTTC,CASSRRLVGQTYEQYF
NA,NA,TRBV5-6,TRBJ2-7,TGTGCCAGCAGCTTGATATCGTACTACGAGCAGTACTTC,CASSLISYYEQYF
TRBD2,NA,TRBV7-9,TRBJ2-2,TGTGCCAGCAGCTTTGGGACTAGCGGGGGGCCAGGCACCGGGGAGCTGTTTTTT,CASSFGTSGGPGTGELFF
NA,few,TRBV7-2,TRBJ1-1,TGTGCCAGCAGCCCCATGGGCCTGAACACTGAAGCTTTCTTT,CASSPMGLNTEAFF
NA,NA,TRBV4-1,TRBJ1-2,TGCGCCAGCAGCCAACCAGGGTCTCTTAACTATGGCTACACCTTC,CASSQPGSLNYGYTF
TRBD1,NA,TRBV18,TRBJ1-2,TGTGCCAGCTCTCAAACTACAGGGGGCCTGGGAGGCTACACCTTC,CASSQTTGGLGGYTF
TRBD1,NA,TRBV2,TRBJ1-6,TGTGCCAGCAGTGGGACAGGGATGGGTTCACCCCTCCACTTT,CASSGTGMGSPLHF
NA,NA,TRBV29-1,TRBJ2-3,TGCAGCGTTGAGACCCTAACAGGGGGAGGGAATACGCAGTATTTT,CSVETLTGGGNTQYF
TRBD2,NA,TRBV5-4,TRBJ2-3,TGTGCCAGCAGCTCAGGACTAGCGGGGCTCAACACAGATACGCAGTATTTT,CASSSGLAGLNTDTQYF
TRBD1,NA,TRBV6-1,TRBJ1-2,TGTGCCAGCAGTGAAGCTAGGACAGGCTATGGCTACACCTTC,CASSEARTGYGYTF
TRBD2,NA,TRBV19,TRBJ2-1,TGTGCCAGTAGTATGGTTGCGGGAGACACGAATGAGCAGTTCTTC,CASSMVAGDTNEQFF